Reported below is one TCR beta chain. The antigen remains undetermined. The PCR employed 60 Vbeta primers together with 13 Jbeta primers. The protocol was immunoSEQ multiplex PCR, while the TCRdb copy is restricted to in-frame clones and leaves out a portion. This table has approximately 160,000 clones, roughly four fifths appearing once. This record belongs to a study of cytomegalovirus exposure and HLA in healthy donors. Between the trimmed V and J ends, which lost 3 bases and 0 bases, there was a span of 18 bases. This CDR3 contains 18 residues. From germline, CDR1 is SGDLS and CDR2 YYNGEE. Study-level findings and limits: Versus the approximately 670-donor mean, an Asian-associated ancestry cluster reportedly showed fewer N-insertions in a later analysis.

This sequence was found in a woman aged 45 to 65 in good health and CMV-seropositive. What was sequenced was PBMCs. The chain joins TRBV9 to TRBJ2-2, with D maybe TRBD1 (6 bases). This CDR3 reads CASSARGGFSANTGELFF. The CDR3 bases are TGTGCCAGCAGCGCTCGAGGGGGTTTTTCCGCGAACACCGGGGAGCTGTTTTTT.